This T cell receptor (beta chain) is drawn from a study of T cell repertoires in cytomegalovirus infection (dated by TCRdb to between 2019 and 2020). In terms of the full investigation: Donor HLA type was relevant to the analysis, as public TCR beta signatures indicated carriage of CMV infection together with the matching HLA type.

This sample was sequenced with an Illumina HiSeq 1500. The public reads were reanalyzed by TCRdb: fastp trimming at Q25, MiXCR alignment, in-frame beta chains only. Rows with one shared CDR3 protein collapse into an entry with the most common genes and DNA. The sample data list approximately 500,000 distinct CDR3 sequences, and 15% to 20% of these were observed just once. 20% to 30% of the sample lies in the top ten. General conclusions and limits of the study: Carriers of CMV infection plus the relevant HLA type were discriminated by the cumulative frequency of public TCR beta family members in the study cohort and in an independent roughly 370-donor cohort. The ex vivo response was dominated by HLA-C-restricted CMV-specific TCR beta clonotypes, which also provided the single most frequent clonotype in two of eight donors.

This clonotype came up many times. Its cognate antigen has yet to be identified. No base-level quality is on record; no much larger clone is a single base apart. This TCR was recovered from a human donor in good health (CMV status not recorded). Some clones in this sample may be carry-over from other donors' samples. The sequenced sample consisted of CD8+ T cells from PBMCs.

DNA sequence: TGTGCCAGCAGTTTATGGGGGGGGAACACCGGGGAGCTGTTTTTT. This sequence encodes CASSLWGGNTGELFF. The V and J segments used are TRBV27 and TRBJ2-2; TRBD2 matches 7 bases in the middle. V is cut back by 1 base and J by 1 base, with 0 bases in the junction unmatched. CDR1 MNHEY and CDR2 SMNVEV were looked up in the germline V gene (reference sequence). The CDR3 goes from the cysteine to the phenylalanine over 15 residues. Only the CDR3 region is kept as DNA, spanning 45 bases read in frame from base 1.